The clone carrying this T cell receptor (beta chain) was counted only a few times. The antigen is unknown. This sample stems from a study of PD-1 blockade in classical Hodgkin lymphoma. On the study more broadly: Administration of nivolumab to patients was at 3 mg/kg intravenously every 2 weeks. Study conclusions and caveats: Reasons behind the repertoire differences stay unclear, perhaps disease activity or earlier therapy. Relative to healthy donors, newly diagnosed patients reportedly had lower baseline TCR diversity, which was reported as lower still in relapsed/refractory patients.

There was relapse after autologous stem cell transplantation in every patient, and there was variation in brentuximab vedotin exposure. CDR3 size: 15 residues. The V gene lost 7 bases and the J gene lost 11 bases, with 27 bases spanning the gap. In germline, CDR1 is SQVTM, CDR2 ANQGSEA. The data were produced by immunoSEQ multiplex PCR, yet TCRdb's version contains in-frame clones alone and is incomplete. The table has about 7,100 clones, roughly 80% seen once. The chain joins TRBV29-1 to TRBJ2-1, with D perhaps TRBD1 (5 bases). The starting material was peripheral blood mononuclear cells (PBMCs), obtained at baseline. The receptor's source is a human donor with classical Hodgkin lymphoma. CDR3 sequence (DNA): TGCAGCGGGTGGGGTTGGGGCTATAATACAATGAAGCAGTTCTTC. Translating it yields CSGWGWGYNTMKQFF.